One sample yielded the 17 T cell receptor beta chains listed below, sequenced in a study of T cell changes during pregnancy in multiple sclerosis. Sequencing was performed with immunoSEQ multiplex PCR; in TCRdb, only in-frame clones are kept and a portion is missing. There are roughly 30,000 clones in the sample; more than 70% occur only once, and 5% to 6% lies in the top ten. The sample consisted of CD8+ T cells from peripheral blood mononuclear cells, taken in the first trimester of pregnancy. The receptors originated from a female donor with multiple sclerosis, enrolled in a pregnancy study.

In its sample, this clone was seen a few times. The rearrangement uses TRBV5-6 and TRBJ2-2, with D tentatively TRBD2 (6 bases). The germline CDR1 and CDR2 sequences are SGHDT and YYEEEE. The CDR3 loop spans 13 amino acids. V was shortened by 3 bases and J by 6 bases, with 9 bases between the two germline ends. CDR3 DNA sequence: TGTGCCAGCAGCTGGGACTTGGCCGGGGAGCTGTTTTTT. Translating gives CASSWDLAGELFF.

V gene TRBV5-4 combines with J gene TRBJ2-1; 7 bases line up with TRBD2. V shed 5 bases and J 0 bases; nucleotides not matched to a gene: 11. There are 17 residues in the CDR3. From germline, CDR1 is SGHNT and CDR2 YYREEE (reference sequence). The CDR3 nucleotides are TGTGCCAGCAGAGGGAGGGCACCTTGGGGCTCCTACAATGAGCAGTTCTTC. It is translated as CASRGRAPWGSYNEQFF.

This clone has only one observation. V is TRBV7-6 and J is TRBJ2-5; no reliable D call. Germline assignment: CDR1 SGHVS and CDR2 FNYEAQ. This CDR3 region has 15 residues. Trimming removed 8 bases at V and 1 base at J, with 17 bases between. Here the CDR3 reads CASGPPYSIQETQYF. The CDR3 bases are TGTGCCAGCGGCCCCCCCTACAGTATCCAAGAGACCCAGTACTTC.

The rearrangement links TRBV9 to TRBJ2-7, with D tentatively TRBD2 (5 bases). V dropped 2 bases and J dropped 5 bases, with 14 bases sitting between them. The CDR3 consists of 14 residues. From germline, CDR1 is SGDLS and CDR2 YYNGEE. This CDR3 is CASSVTGFGNEQYF. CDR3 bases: TGTGCCAGCAGCGTCACGGGATTTGGCAACGAGCAGTACTTC.

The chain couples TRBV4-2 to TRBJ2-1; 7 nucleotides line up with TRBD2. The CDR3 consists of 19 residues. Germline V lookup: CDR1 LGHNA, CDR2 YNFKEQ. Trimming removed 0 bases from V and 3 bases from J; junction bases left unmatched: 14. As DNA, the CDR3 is TGTGCCAGCAGCCAAGAGGTACGGATTCTGGCTAGCGGCTACAATGAGCAGTTCTTC. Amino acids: CASSQEVRILASGYNEQFF.

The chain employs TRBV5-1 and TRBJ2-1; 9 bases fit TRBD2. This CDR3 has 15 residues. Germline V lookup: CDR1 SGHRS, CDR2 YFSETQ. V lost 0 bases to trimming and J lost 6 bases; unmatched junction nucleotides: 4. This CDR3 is CASSLATSGVNEQFF. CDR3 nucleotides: TGCGCCAGCAGCTTGGCGACTAGCGGAGTCAATGAGCAGTTCTTC.

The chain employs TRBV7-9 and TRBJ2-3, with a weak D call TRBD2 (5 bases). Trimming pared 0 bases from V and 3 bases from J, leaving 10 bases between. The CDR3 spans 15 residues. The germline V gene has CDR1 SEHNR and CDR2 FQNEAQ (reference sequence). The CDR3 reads CASSLAGVVTDTQYF. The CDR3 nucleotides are TGTGCCAGCAGCTTAGCGGGAGTAGTAACAGATACGCAGTATTTT.

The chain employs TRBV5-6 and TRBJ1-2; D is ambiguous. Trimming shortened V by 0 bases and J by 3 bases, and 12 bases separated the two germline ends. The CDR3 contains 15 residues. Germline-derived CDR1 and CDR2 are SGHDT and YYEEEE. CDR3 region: CASSLGRMRDYGYTF. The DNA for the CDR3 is TGTGCCAGCAGCTTGGGGCGGATGAGGGACTATGGCTACACCTTC.

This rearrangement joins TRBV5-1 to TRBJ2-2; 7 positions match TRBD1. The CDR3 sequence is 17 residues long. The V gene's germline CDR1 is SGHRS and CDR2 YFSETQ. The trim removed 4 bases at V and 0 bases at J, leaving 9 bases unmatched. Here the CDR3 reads CASSDILQGTNTGELFF. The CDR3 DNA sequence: TGCGCCAGCAGCGATATCTTACAGGGGACGAACACCGGGGAGCTGTTTTTT.

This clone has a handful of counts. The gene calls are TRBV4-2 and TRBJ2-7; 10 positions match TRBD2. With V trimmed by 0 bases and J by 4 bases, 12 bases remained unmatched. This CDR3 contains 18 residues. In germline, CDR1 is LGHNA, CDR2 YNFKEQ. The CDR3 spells CASSQDWGLAGDRYEQYF. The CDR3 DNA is TGTGCCAGCAGCCAAGATTGGGGTCTAGCGGGAGACCGATACGAGCAGTACTTC.

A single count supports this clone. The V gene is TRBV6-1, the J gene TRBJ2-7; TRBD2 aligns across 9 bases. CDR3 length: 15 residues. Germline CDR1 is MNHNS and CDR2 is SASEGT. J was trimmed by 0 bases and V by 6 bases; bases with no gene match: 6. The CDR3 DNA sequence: TGTGCCAGCAGCGGACTAGCGCTCAGCTCCTACGAGCAGTACTTC. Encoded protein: CASSGLALSSYEQYF.

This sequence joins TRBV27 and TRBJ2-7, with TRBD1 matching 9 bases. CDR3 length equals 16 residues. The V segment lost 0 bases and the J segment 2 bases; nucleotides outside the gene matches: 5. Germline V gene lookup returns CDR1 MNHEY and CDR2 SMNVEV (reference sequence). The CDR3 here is CASSLSPGTGTYEQYF. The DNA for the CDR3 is TGTGCCAGCAGTTTATCGCCCGGGACAGGGACCTACGAGCAGTACTTC.

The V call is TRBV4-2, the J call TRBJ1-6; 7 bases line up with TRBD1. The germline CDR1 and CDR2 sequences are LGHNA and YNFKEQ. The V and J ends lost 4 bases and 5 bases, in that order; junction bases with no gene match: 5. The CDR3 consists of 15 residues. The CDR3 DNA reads TGTGCCAGCAGCCCCCGGGACAGAGATAATTCACCCCTCCACTTT. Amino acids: CASSPRDRDNSPLHF.

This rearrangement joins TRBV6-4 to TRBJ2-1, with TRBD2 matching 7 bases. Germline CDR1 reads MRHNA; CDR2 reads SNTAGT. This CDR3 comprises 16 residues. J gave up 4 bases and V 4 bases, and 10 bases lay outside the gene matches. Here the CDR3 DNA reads TGTGCCAGCAGTGGCCCAGGTCCGGGAGGATACAATGAGCAGTTCTTC. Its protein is CASSGPGPGGYNEQFF.

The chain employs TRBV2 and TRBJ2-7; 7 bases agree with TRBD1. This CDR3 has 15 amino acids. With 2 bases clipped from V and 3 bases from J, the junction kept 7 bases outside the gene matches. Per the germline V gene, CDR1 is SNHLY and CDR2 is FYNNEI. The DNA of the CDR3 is TGTGCCAGCAGTGAAAATAAAAACAGGGGCTACGAGCAGTACTTC. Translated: CASSENKNRGYEQYF.

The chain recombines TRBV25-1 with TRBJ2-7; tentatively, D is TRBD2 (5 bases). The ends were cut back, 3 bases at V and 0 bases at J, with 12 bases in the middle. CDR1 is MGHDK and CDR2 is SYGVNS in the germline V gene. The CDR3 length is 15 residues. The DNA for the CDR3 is TGTGCCAGCAGTGAGGAAGGGAGAAGCTCCTACGAGCAGTACTTC. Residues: CASSEEGRSSYEQYF.

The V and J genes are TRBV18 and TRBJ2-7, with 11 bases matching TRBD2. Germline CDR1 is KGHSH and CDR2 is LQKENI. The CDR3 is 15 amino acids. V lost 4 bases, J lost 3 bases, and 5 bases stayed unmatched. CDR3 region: CASSLLLAGDYEQYF. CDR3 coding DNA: TGTGCCAGCTCACTACTACTAGCGGGAGACTACGAGCAGTACTTC.